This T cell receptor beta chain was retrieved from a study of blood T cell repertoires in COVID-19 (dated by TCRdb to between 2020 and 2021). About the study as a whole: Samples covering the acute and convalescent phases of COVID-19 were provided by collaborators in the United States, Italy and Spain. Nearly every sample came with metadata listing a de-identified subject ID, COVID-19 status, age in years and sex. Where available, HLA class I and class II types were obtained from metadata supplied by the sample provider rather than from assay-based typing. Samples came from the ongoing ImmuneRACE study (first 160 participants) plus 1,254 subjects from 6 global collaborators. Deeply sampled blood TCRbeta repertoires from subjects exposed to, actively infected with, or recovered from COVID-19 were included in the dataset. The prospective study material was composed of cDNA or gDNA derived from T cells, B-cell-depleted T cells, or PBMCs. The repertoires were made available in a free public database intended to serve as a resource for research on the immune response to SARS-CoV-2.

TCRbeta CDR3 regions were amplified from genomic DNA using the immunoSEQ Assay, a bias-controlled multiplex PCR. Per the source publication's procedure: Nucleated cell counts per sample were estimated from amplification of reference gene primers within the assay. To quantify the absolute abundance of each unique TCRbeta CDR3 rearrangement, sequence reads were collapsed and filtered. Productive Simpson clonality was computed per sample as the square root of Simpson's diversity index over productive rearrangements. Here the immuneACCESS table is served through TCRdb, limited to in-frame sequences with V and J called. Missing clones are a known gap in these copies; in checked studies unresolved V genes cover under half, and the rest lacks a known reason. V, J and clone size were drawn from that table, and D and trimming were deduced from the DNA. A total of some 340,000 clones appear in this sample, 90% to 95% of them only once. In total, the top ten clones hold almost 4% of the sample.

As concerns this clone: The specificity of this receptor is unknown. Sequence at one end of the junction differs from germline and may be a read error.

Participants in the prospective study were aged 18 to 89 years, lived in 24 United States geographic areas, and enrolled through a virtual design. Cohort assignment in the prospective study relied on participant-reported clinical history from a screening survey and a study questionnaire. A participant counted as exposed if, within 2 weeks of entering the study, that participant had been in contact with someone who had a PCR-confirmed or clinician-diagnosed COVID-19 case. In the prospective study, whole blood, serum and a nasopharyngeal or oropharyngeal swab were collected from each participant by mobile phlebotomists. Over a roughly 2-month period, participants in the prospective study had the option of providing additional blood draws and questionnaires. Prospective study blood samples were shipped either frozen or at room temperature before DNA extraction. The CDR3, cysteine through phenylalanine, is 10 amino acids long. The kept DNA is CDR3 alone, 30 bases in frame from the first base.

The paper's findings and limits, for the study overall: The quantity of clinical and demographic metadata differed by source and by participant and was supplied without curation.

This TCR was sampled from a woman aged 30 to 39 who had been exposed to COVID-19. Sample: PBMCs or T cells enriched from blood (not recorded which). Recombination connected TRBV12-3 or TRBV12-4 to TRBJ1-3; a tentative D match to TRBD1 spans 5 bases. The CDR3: CASSLRQTNF. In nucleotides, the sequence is TGTGCCAGCAGTTTGAGACAGACAAATTTT.